The clone carrying this T cell receptor (beta chain) has ten or more counts. The antigen is undetermined. Unique molecular identifiers tagged the TCRbeta library. TCRdb reprocessed the PCR reads with MiXCR, giving one entry per CDR3 protein. The sample shows roughly 340,000 distinct CDR3 sequences, 15% to 20% of them seen only once. This record belongs to a study of T-cell reconstitution after alpha-beta-depleted transplantation in children. Study conclusions and caveats: In patients about two months after transplant, alpha-beta T cells reportedly arose from several hundred expanded graft clones. When one year had passed after transplant, most T-cell counts and diversity came from newly produced T cells.

V lost 6 bases and J lost 3, with 9 bases in between. This CDR3 spans 12 amino acids. Germline V CDR1 and CDR2: MDHEN, SYDVKM. This TCR came from a male patient aged 2-10 years who had a stem cell transplant for acute lymphoblastic leukemia, so the T cells may come from the graft donor. Source: PBMCs, mostly from graft donor cells, taken 360 days after TCRalphabeta/CD19-depleted stem cell transplant. The chain uses TRBV28 and TRBJ2-7; no firm D call. DNA for the CDR3: TGTGCCAGCAGGCCAACCCACTACGAGCAGTACTTC. The encoded protein is CASRPTHYEQYF. Variable domain in full (rest from reference TRBV28 and TRBJ2-7): DVKVTQSSRYLVKRTGEKVFLECVQDMDHENMFWYRQDPGLGLRLIYFSYDVKMKEKGDIPEGYSVSREKKERFSLILESASTNQTSMYLCASRPTHYEQYFGPGTRLTVT.